Included here is one T cell receptor (beta chain) sequence, with context. The germline V gene encodes CDR1 MNHEY and CDR2 SVGAGI. With 7 bases clipped from V and 8 bases from J, the junction kept 13 bases outside the gene matches. This CDR3 comprises 15 residues. The Seattle patients joined while their infection was active and were tracked longitudinally afterward. This record comes from a study of blood T cell repertoires in COVID-19. At the level of the study: COVID-19 samples collected from the United States, Italy and Spain covered acute and convalescent phases. T cells, B-cell-depleted T cells, or PBMCs supplied cDNA or gDNA.

Original handling: Amplification from reference gene primers served as the basis for estimated nucleated cell counts. Clones were sequenced by immunoSEQ multiplex PCR, and TCRdb holds only the in-frame ones, with some missing. D and trimming were read from the DNA, whereas the V and J calls and clone size are those reported in that table. This sample carries roughly 200,000 clones, about 76% of them seen once, and the ten largest clones take 5.5% to 7%. The gene calls are TRBV6-5 and TRBJ2-3; TRBD2 matches 9 bases. Sequencing used peripheral blood. This TCR was recovered from a middle-aged woman with COVID-19, enrolled during active disease. Written as DNA, the CDR3 is TGTGCCAGCACTCCAGCGGGGGGTTCACAGGGTACGCAGTATTTT. Protein product: CASTPAGGSQGTQYF.